A single sample gave rise to the 5 T cell receptor beta chains below, sequenced in a study of blood T cell repertoires in COVID-19. Repertoires were generated with immunoSEQ multiplex PCR, while TCRdb's copy carries only in-frame clones and drops some. The data show about 360,000 clones, with approximately 85% seen just once and approximately 2.1% held by the top ten. Material: PBMCs or T cells enriched from blood (not recorded which). These receptors originate from a woman between 40 and 50 years old with acute COVID-19.

V usage is TRBV11-3 and J usage is TRBJ1-1, with a weak D call TRBD1 (5 bases). The V and J ends lost 1 base and 7 bases respectively, with 13 bases between them. The germline gives CDR1 SGHNT, CDR2 YENEEA. The CDR3 totals 14 residues. In DNA, the CDR3 is TGTGCCAGCAGCTTAGGGGGGGACTCTAATGAAGCTTTCTTT. It is translated as CASSLGGDSNEAFF.

In its sample, this clone was seen many times. The chain combines TRBV19 with TRBJ1-2, with 11 nucleotides matching TRBD1. The V and J ends lost 3 bases and 8 bases, in that order; junction bases with no gene match: 5. Per the germline V gene, CDR1 is LNHDA and CDR2 is SQIVND (reference sequence). This CDR3 has 14 residues. The CDR3 bases are TGTGCCAGTAGTATGGACAGGGGGCGCCGAGGCTACACCTTC. Translating it yields CASSMDRGRRGYTF.

The chain employs TRBV5-4 and TRBJ2-7, with 7 bases lining up with TRBD1. Trimming cost V 4 bases and J 4 bases; bases outside gene matches: 8. The CDR3 has 14 residues. The germline V gene has CDR1 SGHNT and CDR2 YYREEE (reference sequence). CDR3 in amino acids: CASSKTTGKYEQYF. The CDR3 region has the DNA TGTGCCAGCAGCAAGACGACAGGGAAATACGAGCAGTACTTC.

For this clone: Other DNA variants within this sample encode the same CDR3. The chain uses TRBV2 and TRBJ1-6; 8 nucleotides match TRBD1. The CDR3 totals 14 residues. CDR1 is SNHLY and CDR2 is FYNNEI in the germline V gene. V shed 6 bases and J 10 bases; nucleotides not matched to a gene: 8. The CDR3 DNA reads TGTGCCAGCAGCGAGACAGGGGATAGATCACCCCTCCACTTT. Translating it yields CASSETGDRSPLHF.

This chain connects TRBV7-9 to TRBJ1-1; D not certain. Germline CDR1 SEHNR, CDR2 FQNEAQ (reference sequence). V lost 5 bases and J lost 7, with 17 bases in between. There are 14 residues in the CDR3. CDR3: CASSTGIRDFEAFF. The DNA for the CDR3 is TGTGCCAGCAGCACCGGGATTCGTGACTTTGAAGCTTTCTTT.